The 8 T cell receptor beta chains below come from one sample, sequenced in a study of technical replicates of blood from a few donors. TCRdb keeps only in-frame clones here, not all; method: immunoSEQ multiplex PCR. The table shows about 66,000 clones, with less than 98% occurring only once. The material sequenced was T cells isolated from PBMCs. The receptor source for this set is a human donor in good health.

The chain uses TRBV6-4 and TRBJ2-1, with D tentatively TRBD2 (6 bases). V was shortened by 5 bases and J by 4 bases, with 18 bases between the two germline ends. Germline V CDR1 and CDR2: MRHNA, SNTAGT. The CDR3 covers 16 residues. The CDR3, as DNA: TGTGCCAGCAGTCCTGTAACGGGAGAGTCTTACAATGAGCAGTTCTTC. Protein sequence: CASSPVTGESYNEQFF.

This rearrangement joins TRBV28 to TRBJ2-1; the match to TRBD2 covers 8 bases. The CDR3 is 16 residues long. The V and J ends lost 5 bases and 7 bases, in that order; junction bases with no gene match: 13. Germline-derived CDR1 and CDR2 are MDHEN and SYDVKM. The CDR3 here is CASSPLARGENNEQFF. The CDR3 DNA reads TGTGCCAGCAGTCCTCTAGCGCGGGGGGAGAATAATGAGCAGTTCTTC.

CDR3 nucleotide sequence: TGTGCCAGCAGCTTGGATTTGGAGGGTATGAACACTGAAGCTTTCTTT. This translates into CASSLDLEGMNTEAFF. The J gene is TRBJ1-1, the V gene TRBV5-6, with D hard to call. Trimming took 0 bases from V and 0 from J, leaving 12 bases between them. CDR3 size: 16 residues. CDR1 and CDR2 (germline): SGHDT, YYEEEE.

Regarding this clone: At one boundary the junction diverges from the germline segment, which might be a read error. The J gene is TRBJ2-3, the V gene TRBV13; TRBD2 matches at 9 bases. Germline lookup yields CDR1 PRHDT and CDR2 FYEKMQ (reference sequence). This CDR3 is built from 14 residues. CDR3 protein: CVSSLAGGTDTQYF. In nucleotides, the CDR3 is TGTGTCAGCAGCTTAGCGGGAGGCACAGATACGCAGTATTTT.

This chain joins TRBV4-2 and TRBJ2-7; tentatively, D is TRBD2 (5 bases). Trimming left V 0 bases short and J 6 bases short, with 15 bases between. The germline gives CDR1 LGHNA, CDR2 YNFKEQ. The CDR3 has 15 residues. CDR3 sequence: CASSQDFAPGGEQYF. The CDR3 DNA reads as TGTGCCAGCAGCCAAGATTTTGCCCCAGGAGGCGAGCAGTACTTC.

This chain's CDR3 is CSVGDRYEQYF. CDR3 nucleotides: TGCAGCGTTGGCGATAGATACGAGCAGTACTTC. The chain couples TRBV29-1 to TRBJ2-7; D is undetermined. Trimming shortened V by 4 bases and J by 4 bases, and 8 bases separated the two germline ends. The CDR3 is 11 amino acids. Germline CDR1 SQVTM, CDR2 ANQGSEA.

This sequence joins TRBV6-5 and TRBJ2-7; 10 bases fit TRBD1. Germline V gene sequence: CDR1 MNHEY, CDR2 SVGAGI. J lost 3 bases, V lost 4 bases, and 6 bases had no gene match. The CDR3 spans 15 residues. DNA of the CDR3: TGTGCCAGCAGTTGGACTAGGACAGGGGGCTACGAGCAGTACTTC. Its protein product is CASSWTRTGGYEQYF.

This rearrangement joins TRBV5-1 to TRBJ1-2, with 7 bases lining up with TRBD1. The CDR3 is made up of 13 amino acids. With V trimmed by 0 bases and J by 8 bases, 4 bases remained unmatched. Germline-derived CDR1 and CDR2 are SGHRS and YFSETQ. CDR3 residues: CASSLGQGSGYTF. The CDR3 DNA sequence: TGCGCCAGCAGCTTGGGACAGGGTAGCGGCTACACCTTC.